The T cell receptor beta chain under discussion was sequenced for a study of blood T cell repertoires in COVID-19. Across the whole study: Specimens from acute and convalescent COVID-19 originated in the United States, Italy and Spain. Sources were T cells, B-cell-depleted T cells, or PBMCs; the material itself was cDNA or gDNA.

The authors' processing: The assay estimated nucleated cells by amplifying reference gene primers. The data were produced by immunoSEQ multiplex PCR, yet TCRdb's version contains in-frame clones alone and is incomplete. The DNA was the basis for D and trimming; V, J and clone size are from that table. The sample carries under 250,000 clones, around 83% recorded once. Sequences were obtained from peripheral blood. This receptor was taken from a human donor in a cohort sampled during active COVID-19.

This chain's CDR3 is CASRRTGLGETQYF. In DNA, the CDR3 is TGTGCCAGCAGGAGGACAGGGTTAGGCGAGACCCAGTACTTC. This chain links TRBV27 with TRBJ2-5, with 8 bases lining up with TRBD1. The V gene's germline CDR1 is MNHEY and CDR2 SMNVEV (reference sequence). The CDR3 sequence is 14 residues long. With 6 bases clipped from V and 5 bases from J, the junction kept 8 bases outside the gene matches.